This T cell receptor (beta chain) derives from a study of cytomegalovirus exposure and HLA in healthy donors. The PCR made use of 60 Vbeta and 13 Jbeta primers. Using immunoSEQ multiplex PCR, the repertoire was profiled, and TCRdb retains in-frame clones only, with some absent. The sample yields around 110,000 clones, around 84% seen once. The CDR3 is 16 residues long. The germline gives CDR1 MNHEY, CDR2 SVGAGI. The ends were cut back, 1 base at V and 0 bases at J, with 12 bases in the middle. This clone was recorded a few times. The chain joins TRBV6-5 to TRBJ1-1; D is ambiguous. The sample was PBMCs. The sequence came from a man between 25 and 39 years old in good health and CMV-seropositive. In nucleotides, the CDR3 is TGTGCCAGCAGTTACTTGGTGCGGCGCATGAACACTGAAGCTTTCTTT. Amino acid sequence: CASSYLVRRMNTEAFF.